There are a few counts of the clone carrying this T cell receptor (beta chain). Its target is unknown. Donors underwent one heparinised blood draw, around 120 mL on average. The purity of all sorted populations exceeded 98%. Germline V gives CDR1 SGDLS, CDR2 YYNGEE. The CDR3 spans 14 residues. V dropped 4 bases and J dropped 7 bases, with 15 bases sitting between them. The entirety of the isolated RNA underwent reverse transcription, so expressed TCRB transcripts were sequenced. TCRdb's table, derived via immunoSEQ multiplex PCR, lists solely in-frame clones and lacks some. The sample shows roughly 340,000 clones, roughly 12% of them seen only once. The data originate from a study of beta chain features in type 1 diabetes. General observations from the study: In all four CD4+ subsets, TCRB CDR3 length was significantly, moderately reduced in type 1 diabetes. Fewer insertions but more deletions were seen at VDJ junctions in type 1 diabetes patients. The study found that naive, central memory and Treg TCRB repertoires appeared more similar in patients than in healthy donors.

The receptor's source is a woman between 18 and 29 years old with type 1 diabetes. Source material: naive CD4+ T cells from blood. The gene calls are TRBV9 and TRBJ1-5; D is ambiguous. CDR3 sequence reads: CASSSRQAGQPQHF. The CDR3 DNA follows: TGTGCCAGCAGCTCCCGGCAGGCGGGGCAGCCCCAGCATTTT.